One sample yielded the 11 T cell receptor beta chains listed below, sequenced in a study of beta chain features in type 1 diabetes. The study reverse transcribed the entire isolated RNA, so it sequenced expressed TCRB transcripts. Clones were read by immunoSEQ multiplex PCR, and TCRdb kept only the in-frame ones, dropping some. The data contain nearly 350,000 clones, approximately 8% of them singletons. The sequencing input was central memory CD4+ T cells from blood. The receptors were sampled from a woman under 30 in good health.

V gene TRBV18 combines with J gene TRBJ2-4; D is tentatively TRBD1 or TRBD2 (5 bases each). The CDR3 has 15 residues. V was clipped by 5 bases and J by 6 bases, with 17 bases between them. Per the germline V gene, CDR1 is KGHSH and CDR2 is LQKENI. This CDR3 reads CASSDKQGERNIQYF. In nucleotides, the CDR3 is TGTGCCAGCTCAGACAAGCAAGGGGAGAGAAACATTCAGTACTTC. Full variable domain (rest looked up from reference TRBV18 and TRBJ2-4): NAGVMQNPRHLVRRRGQEARLRCSPMKGHSHVYWYRQLPEEGLKFMVYLQKENIIDESGMPKERFSAEFPKEGPSILRIQQVVRGDSAAYFCASSDKQGERNIQYFGAGTRLSVL.

In its sample, this clone was seen many times. This chain joins TRBV28 and TRBJ2-1; TRBD2 matches 12 bases. The CDR3 consists of 16 residues. Germline-derived CDR1 and CDR2 are MDHEN and SYDVKM. Trimming removed 6 bases from V and 8 bases from J; junction bases left unmatched: 11. CDR3 nucleotide sequence: TGTGCCAGCAGCCCAGTACAGGCTAGCGGGAGGGATGAGCAGTTCTTC. Translated: CASSPVQASGRDEQFF.

This clone showed up many times. The chain joins TRBV4-2 to TRBJ1-1, with 7 bases aligning to TRBD1. The V segment lost 1 base and the J segment 1 base; nucleotides outside the gene matches: 3. Looked up from germline, CDR1 is LGHNA and CDR2 is YNFKEQ. CDR3 length equals 15 residues. The CDR3 bases are TGTGCCAGCAGCCAAGGGGACAGTCGGAACACTGAAGCTTTCTTT. The encoded protein is CASSQGDSRNTEAFF.

This clone was found a few times. The chain carries TRBV29-1 and TRBJ1-2; tentatively, D is TRBD1 (6 bases). V was shortened by 3 bases and J by 7 bases, with 15 bases between the two germline ends. This CDR3 region has 13 residues. Germline V gene data show CDR1 as SQVTM and CDR2 as ANQGSEA. The CDR3 region has the DNA TGCAGCGTTGATGCCCCAGGGGCGGGTGGCTACACCTTC. Protein product: CSVDAPGAGGYTF.

At least ten counts were recorded for this clone. V gene TRBV7-9 combines with J gene TRBJ2-7; D tentatively reads TRBD1 or TRBD2 (5 bases each). Germline V gene data show CDR1 as SEHNR and CDR2 as FQNEAQ (reference sequence). V lost 8 bases and J lost 1, with 9 bases in between. This CDR3 has 12 residues. The CDR3 DNA reads TGTGCCAGCCGCAGGGAGTCCTACGAGCAGTACTTC. It encodes CASRRESYEQYF.

The chain recombines TRBV19 with TRBJ2-5; no clear D. V lost 3 bases and J 4 bases, leaving 9 bases between the germline ends. The CDR3 totals 13 residues. Germline V gene sequence: CDR1 LNHDA, CDR2 SQIVND (reference sequence). CDR3 sequence reads: CASSMVQLETQYF. CDR3 nucleotides: TGTGCCAGTAGTATGGTACAGTTAGAGACCCAGTACTTC.

At least ten counts were recorded for this clone. This chain joins TRBV5-1 and TRBJ2-1; 8 bases fit TRBD1. Germline trimming cut 4 bases from V and 8 bases from J; bases unmatched to any gene: 14. The CDR3 extends over 16 amino acids. Per the germline V gene, CDR1 is SGHRS and CDR2 is YFSETQ. CDR3 coding DNA: TGCGCCAGCAGCGTGGCCGCGCGGACAGGGATCGATGAGCAGTTCTTC. It yields the protein CASSVAARTGIDEQFF.

The V gene is TRBV28, the J gene TRBJ2-1, with 7 nucleotides matching TRBD2. The CDR3 loop spans 17 amino acids. The trim removed 2 bases at V and 8 bases at J, leaving 15 bases unmatched. Germline V gene lookup returns CDR1 MDHEN and CDR2 SYDVKM. CDR3 protein: CASSLPLAVPTGDEQFF. The CDR3 DNA reads TGTGCCAGCAGTTTACCGCTAGCGGTACCCACGGGCGATGAGCAGTTCTTC. Full variable domain (missing parts from reference TRBV28 and TRBJ2-1): DVKVTQSSRYLVKRTGEKVFLECVQDMDHENMFWYRQDPGLGLRLIYFSYDVKMKEKGDIPEGYSVSREKKERFSLILESASTNQTSMYLCASSLPLAVPTGDEQFFGPGTRLTVL.

The chain joins TRBV10-3 to TRBJ1-2; D is possibly TRBD1 (5 bases). This CDR3 contains 12 residues. From germline, CDR1 is ENHRY and CDR2 SYGVKD. V was clipped by 2 bases and J by 10 bases, with 11 bases between them. This chain's CDR3 is CAISEGPGHYTF. The DNA for the CDR3 is TGTGCCATCAGTGAGGGGCCAGGGCACTACACCTTC.

The DNA for the CDR3 is TGTGCCAGCAGCTTAGGATTGATGGGCCCAGATACGCAGTATTTT. Its protein product is CASSLGLMGPDTQYF. The chain couples TRBV7-2 to TRBJ2-3, with D unresolved. The germline gives CDR1 SGHTA, CDR2 FQGNSA. The CDR3 runs 15 residues. The V end was cut by 1 base, the J end by 4 bases, with 12 bases between.

This clone was observed a handful of times. The V call is TRBV7-3, the J call TRBJ2-5; D is unclear. Germline CDR1 reads SGHTA; CDR2 reads FQGTGA. The CDR3 has 13 amino acids. The V gene lost 1 base and the J gene lost 7 bases, with 10 bases spanning the gap. CDR3 DNA: TGTGCCAGCAGCTTAAGAAATGACGGGACCCAGTACTTC. Its protein is CASSLRNDGTQYF.